Listed below are T cell receptor beta chains from one sample, sequenced in a study of spatial heterogeneity in lung cancer. TCRdb called the 5' RACE reads again in MiXCR, with one record for every CDR3 protein. The sample lists around 110,000 distinct CDR3 sequences; more than 10% were seen once. The sequenced sample was PBMCs, obtained at follow-up. All receptors derive from a male donor with early-stage non-small cell lung cancer. CDR3s include the opening cysteine and the closing phenylalanine or tryptophan. A D gene is named only where the DNA matches it firmly. Size tells how often a clone was seen (once, few, many) or the class of an expanded clone, and some rows leave it out.

D gene,V gene,clone size,J gene,CDR3 DNA,CDR3 protein
-,TRBV18,few,TRBJ2-1,TGTGCCAGCTCACCCCCCATCCTCCATGAGCAGTTCTTC,CASSPPILHEQFF
-,TRBV4-1,-,TRBJ1-2,TGCGCCAGCAGCCAAGACCCCTCAGGGACCCACTATGGCTACACCTTC,CASSQDPSGTHYGYTF
-,TRBV10-3,many,TRBJ2-1,TGTGCCATCAGTGAAGTCTCGGGGGGCCGGTTCATTGAGCAGTTCTTC,CAISEVSGGRFIEQFF
TRBD1,TRBV10-3,many,TRBJ1-1,TGTGCCATCAGTGAGTCTAGACAGGGTGAAGCTTTCTTT,CAISESRQGEAFF
-,TRBV20-1,-,TRBJ1-1,TGCAGTGCTAGTCAAACAGGGAACACTGAAGCTTTCTTT,CSASQTGNTEAFF
-,TRBV24-1,few,TRBJ2-3,TGTGCCACCAGTGATCCTCGGGGTGGCACAGATACGCAGTATTTT,CATSDPRGGTDTQYF
-,TRBV4-3,many,TRBJ1-1,TGCGCCAGCAGCCAAGACAGGGTAGGAAACACTGAAGCTTTCTTT,CASSQDRVGNTEAFF
TRBD1,TRBV9,-,TRBJ2-7,TGTGCCAGCAGCGTAGCCTACAGGGGACCCTACGAGCAGTACTTC,CASSVAYRGPYEQYF
-,TRBV5-6,few,TRBJ2-7,TGTGCCAGCAGCTTGGTTTCGCGGCCCCCCCGGGACTACGAGCAGTACTTC,CASSLVSRPPRDYEQYF
-,TRBV20-1,-,TRBJ1-6,TGCAGTGCTAGTCCCGCAGGTAGCTCCTATAATTCACCCCTCCACTTT,CSASPAGSSYNSPLHF
TRBD1,TRBV11-2,-,TRBJ1-2,TGTGCCAGCAGTCGAGTCCCGGGACAGGGGAACTATGGCTACACCTTC,CASSRVPGQGNYGYTF
TRBD1,TRBV3-1,-,TRBJ1-3,TGTGCCAGCAGTCAAGCCCTGGGGGACAGCCTCTCTGGAAACACCATATATTTT,CASSQALGDSLSGNTIYF
TRBD2,TRBV27,many,TRBJ2-1,TGTGCCACGGCATGGGGCGGGAGGAATGAGCAGTTCTTC,CATAWGGRNEQFF